The 15 T cell receptor beta chains presented below share a single source sample, sequenced in a study of cytomegalovirus exposure and HLA in healthy donors. Primers for the PCR totalled 60 Vbeta and 13 Jbeta. TCRdb's table, derived via immunoSEQ multiplex PCR, lists solely in-frame clones and lacks some. The sample comprises fewer than 200,000 clones, around 80% of which are singletons, and approximately 2.4% rests with the top ten. Material for sequencing was PBMCs. These receptors came from a female donor in good health and CMV-seronegative.

The chain combines TRBV5-1 with TRBJ2-2; 9 bases map to TRBD1. Germline lookup yields CDR1 SGHRS and CDR2 YFSETQ. V lost 4 bases to trimming and J lost 4 bases; unmatched junction nucleotides: 8. The CDR3 extends over 16 amino acids. The CDR3: CASSRNRGQVTGELFF. The CDR3, as DNA: TGCGCCAGCAGCCGGAACAGGGGGCAAGTCACCGGGGAGCTGTTTTTT.

The chain recombines TRBV7-2 with TRBJ1-6; a possible D gene is TRBD1 (5 bases). Germline loops: CDR1 SGHTA, CDR2 FQGNSA. Trimming stripped 1 base from V and 9 bases from J, with 13 bases between. The CDR3 totals 15 residues. The CDR3 is CASSLGTRGSSPLHF. DNA for the CDR3: TGTGCCAGCAGCTTAGGGACAAGGGGAAGTTCACCCCTCCACTTT.

This clone was counted a few times. J is TRBJ2-4 and V is TRBV6-1; 11 bases line up with TRBD1. This CDR3 has 15 residues. Trimming removed 4 bases from V and 7 bases from J; junction bases left unmatched: 6. CDR1 is MNHNS, CDR2 SASEGT, per germline. CDR3 DNA sequence: TGTGCCAGCAGTGGACGGGGACAGGGGGTCAACATTCAGTACTTC. As protein: CASSGRGQGVNIQYF.

This clone was detected only once. J is TRBJ1-2 and V is TRBV28, with a possible D match to TRBD1 (6 bases). The CDR3 has 12 amino acids. Trimming stripped 6 bases from V and 8 bases from J, with 13 bases between. Germline loops: CDR1 MDHEN, CDR2 SYDVKM. CDR3 coding DNA: TGTGCCAGCAGCAAGGACAGCCGAGGCTACACCTTC. It translates to CASSKDSRGYTF.

V is TRBV6-4 and J is TRBJ2-1; TRBD2 might be the D (5 bases). The germline V and J ends were trimmed by 0 bases and 5 bases, with 8 bases remaining between them. Germline-derived CDR1 and CDR2 are MRHNA and SNTAGT. This CDR3 is built from 14 residues. CDR3 sequence reads: CASSDSRGHNEQFF. CDR3 DNA sequence: TGTGCCAGCAGTGACTCGAGAGGGCACAATGAGCAGTTCTTC.

The chain recombines TRBV4-1 with TRBJ2-3, with D unresolved. Trimming took 0 bases from V and 6 from J, leaving 13 bases between them. Looked up from germline, CDR1 is MGHRA and CDR2 is YSYEKL. The CDR3 consists of 15 residues. The CDR3 protein is CASSQDWPSRDTQYF. The DNA for the CDR3 is TGCGCCAGCAGCCAAGATTGGCCCTCCAGGGATACGCAGTATTTT.

About this clone itself: A read error may account for a junction end that differs from germline. The chain uses TRBV6-6 and TRBJ1-2; unclear D gene. The CDR3 length is 14 residues. Germline V gives CDR1 MNHNY, CDR2 SVGAGI (reference sequence). The CDR3 nucleotides read TGTGCCAGCAGTTACACAGCGGAATACTATGTCTACACCTTC. Its translation is CASSYTAEYYVYTF.

CDR3 nucleotide sequence: TGTGCCAGCAGTTCCCTACTAGTGAGCACAGATACGCAGTATTTT. Translation gives CASSSLLVSTDTQYF. V gene TRBV6-5 combines with J gene TRBJ2-3, with a tentative D call TRBD2 (5 bases). In germline, CDR1 is MNHEY, CDR2 SVGAGI. V was shortened by 4 bases and J by 0 bases, with 11 bases between the two germline ends. This CDR3 is 15 amino acids long.

In this sample, this clone turned up a few times. The chain recombines TRBV19 with TRBJ2-1; D call uncertain. Trimming pared 3 bases from V and 0 bases from J, leaving 6 bases between. Germline assignment: CDR1 LNHDA and CDR2 SQIVND (reference sequence). The CDR3 is 14 residues long. CDR3 nucleotide sequence: TGTGCCAGTAGTATCCTGAGCTCCTACAATGAGCAGTTCTTC. It encodes CASSILSSYNEQFF.

The CDR3 here is CSVPRVTGGGYNEQFF. The CDR3 nucleotides are TGCAGCGTCCCCCGGGTTACAGGGGGAGGTTACAATGAGCAGTTCTTC. This chain links TRBV29-1 with TRBJ2-1, with 8 positions matching TRBD1. CDR1 is SQVTM, CDR2 ANQGSEA, per germline. J gave up 4 bases and V 6 bases, and 14 bases lay outside the gene matches. The CDR3 length is 16 residues.

The gene calls are TRBV5-1 and TRBJ2-7; 8 bases fit TRBD2. J gave up 0 bases and V 2 bases, and 4 bases lay outside the gene matches. Germline values: CDR1 SGHRS, CDR2 YFSETQ. The CDR3 totals 15 residues. This chain's CDR3 is CASSFLAGSSYEQYF. CDR3 bases: TGCGCCAGCAGCTTCCTAGCGGGCAGCTCCTACGAGCAGTACTTC.

The genes are TRBV18 and TRBJ2-1; the match to TRBD1 covers 7 bases. This CDR3 has 14 amino acids. From germline, CDR1 is KGHSH and CDR2 LQKENI. V lost 4 bases, J lost 4 bases, and 4 bases stayed unmatched. The CDR3, as DNA: TGTGCCAGCTCACAGGACAGGCTTTACAATGAGCAGTTCTTC. This sequence encodes CASSQDRLYNEQFF.

The chain uses TRBV7-3 and TRBJ2-1; D perhaps matches TRBD1 (6 bases). Per germline, CDR1 SGHTA and CDR2 FQGTGA. The ends were cut back, 0 bases at V and 3 bases at J, with 12 bases in the middle. The CDR3 loop spans 16 amino acids. The CDR3 is CASSLTGASLYNEQFF. The CDR3 coding sequence is TGTGCCAGCAGCTTAACGGGGGCTAGTCTCTACAATGAGCAGTTCTTC.

Remarks on this clone: This sample also contains other DNA sequences that code for the same CDR3. The chain recombines TRBV13 with TRBJ1-1; TRBD1 might be the D (5 bases). V was clipped by 4 bases and J by 8 bases, with 17 bases between them. The CDR3 has 14 residues. From germline, CDR1 is PRHDT and CDR2 FYEKMQ (reference sequence). DNA of the CDR3: TGTGCCAGCAGCTCCCTCTTAGGGGTAGGCGAAGCTTTCTTT. This translates into CASSSLLGVGEAFF.

V and J are TRBV15 and TRBJ2-3, with 9 bases matching TRBD2. CDR1 and CDR2 from the germline V gene are LNHNV and YYDKDF (reference sequence). The CDR3 runs to 17 residues. V was clipped by 1 base and J by 3 bases; unmatched bases: 8. The CDR3 region has the DNA TGTGCCACCAGCAGAGGGGGTGGCGGGAGGGGTACAGATACGCAGTATTTT. Translated: CATSRGGGGRGTDTQYF.